This T cell receptor (beta chain) was sequenced during a study of cytomegalovirus exposure and HLA in healthy donors. The germline V gene encodes CDR1 KGHSH and CDR2 LQKENI. This CDR3 has 18 amino acids. J was trimmed by 2 bases and V by 0 bases; bases with no gene match: 5. Overall study results and limits: In a later analysis, HLA-associated TCR beta chains were more clonally expanded than equally common others. Presence/absence analysis assumed near-uniform sequencing depth across donors.

The primer mix had 60 Vbeta and 13 Jbeta primers. Method: immunoSEQ multiplex PCR; TCRdb's copy keeps in-frame clones and lacks some. There are 150,000 to 200,000 clones in the sample; about 81% occur only once, and less than 2% lies in the top ten. On this clone itself: As yet, its antigen is unknown.

The receptor was derived from a man aged 18 to 35 in good health and CMV-seronegative. The chain couples TRBV18 to TRBJ1-5; 12 bases align to TRBD1. Sequenced: PBMCs. In nucleotides, the CDR3 is TGTGCCAGCTCACCACCGGGACAGGGGGCGCGGGGCAATCAGCCCCAGCATTTT. As protein: CASSPPGQGARGNQPQHF.